This T cell receptor beta chain was sequenced for a study of blood T cell repertoires in COVID-19. The repertoire was sequenced with immunoSEQ multiplex PCR; TCRdb's copy has only in-frame clones and lacks some. The table has about 45,000 clones, over 75% seen once. The sequenced sample consisted of peripheral blood. The sequence came from a woman at least 80 years old with acute or convalescent COVID-19.

The CDR3 reads CASSFPKGATDTQYF. The DNA of the CDR3 is TGTGCCAGCAGCTTTCCGAAGGGGGCAACAGATACGCAGTATTTT. The chain links TRBV7-9 to TRBJ2-3; 7 nucleotides line up with TRBD1. This CDR3 has 15 amino acids. CDR1 is SEHNR and CDR2 is FQNEAQ in the germline V gene (reference sequence). The junction had 6 bases not matched to a gene; V was cut back by 3 bases and J by 3 bases.